This T cell receptor beta chain comes out of a study of cytomegalovirus exposure and HLA in healthy donors. The V and J ends lost 5 bases and 5 bases, in that order; junction bases with no gene match: 11. The CDR3 spans 15 residues. Germline lookup yields CDR1 MNHNY and CDR2 SVGAGI (reference sequence). Turning to this clone: Its antigen is unknown.

PCR used 60 Vbeta primers and 13 Jbeta primers. Assay: immunoSEQ multiplex PCR; the TCRdb copy retains only in-frame clones and omits some. The data show around 130,000 clones, 75% to 85% seen once. Regarding the study as a whole: Listed as cytomegalovirus-associated were about 160 TCR beta chains.

This clonotype was sampled from a man aged 35-49 years in good health and CMV-seronegative. The chain couples TRBV6-6 to TRBJ1-1; 7 nucleotides match TRBD1. The sample was PBMCs. For the CDR3, the DNA is TGTGCCAGCAGTAACCGGCAACAGGGGCGGACTGAAGCTTTCTTT. Protein: CASSNRQQGRTEAFF.